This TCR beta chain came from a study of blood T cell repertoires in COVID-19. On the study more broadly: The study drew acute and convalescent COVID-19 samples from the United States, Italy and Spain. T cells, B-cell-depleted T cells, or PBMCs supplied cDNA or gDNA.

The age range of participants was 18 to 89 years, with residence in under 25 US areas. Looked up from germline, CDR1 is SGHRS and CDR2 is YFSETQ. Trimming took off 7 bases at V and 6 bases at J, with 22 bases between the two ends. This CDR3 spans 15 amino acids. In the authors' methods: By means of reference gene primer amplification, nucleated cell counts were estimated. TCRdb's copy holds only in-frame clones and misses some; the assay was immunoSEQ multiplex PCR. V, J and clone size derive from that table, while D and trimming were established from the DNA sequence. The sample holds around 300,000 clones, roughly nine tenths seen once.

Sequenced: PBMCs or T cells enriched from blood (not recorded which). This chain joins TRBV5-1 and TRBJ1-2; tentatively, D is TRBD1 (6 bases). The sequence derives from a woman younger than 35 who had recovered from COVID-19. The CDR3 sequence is CASHLTGTTPDGYTF. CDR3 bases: TGCGCCAGCCATTTGACAGGTACGACGCCCGATGGCTACACCTTC.